The 4 T cell receptor beta chains below all came from one sample that was sequenced in a study of human T cells and chemical hapten exposure. TCRdb reprocessed the RACE reads with MiXCR, giving one entry per CDR3 protein. The sample consists of more than 100,000 distinct CDR3 sequences, 12% to 15% of them appearing once. Time point noted: patch test 1, 2 weeks after DPC sensitization. The treatment: therapeutic diphenylcyclopropenone sensitization with weekly scalp DPC. Sequencing was performed on whole blood, taken in connection with sensitization to the hapten diphenylcyclopropenone (DPC). All receptors derive from a man between 18 and 29 years old with alopecia areata. Some clones in this sample may be carry-over from other donors' samples.

This clonotype was observed a few times. The chain couples TRBV11-2 to TRBJ2-6; tentative D call: TRBD1 (5 bases). Trimming stripped 3 bases from V and 0 bases from J, with 9 bases between. Germline V gene sequence: CDR1 SGHAT, CDR2 FQNNGV. The CDR3 has 16 amino acids. In nucleotides, the CDR3 is TGTGCCAGCAGCTTTCAGGGCTACTCTGGGGCCAACGTCCTGACTTTC. It codes for CASSFQGYSGANVLTF. Variable domain in full (rest from reference TRBV11-2 and TRBJ2-6): EAGVAQSPRYKIIEKRQSVAFWCNPISGHATLYWYQQILGQGPKLLIQFQNNGVVDDSQLPKDRFSAERLKGVDSTLKIQPAKLEDSAVYLCASSFQGYSGANVLTFGAGSRLTVL.

In the case of this clonotype: A much larger clone differs from this one at a single base, so this may be a read error. The chain uses TRBV7-3 and TRBJ2-7; 7 bases align to TRBD1. Germline V CDR1 and CDR2: SGHTA, FQGTGA. The CDR3 consists of 13 residues. CDR3 nucleotides: TGTGCCAGCAGCCCCTACAGGGGCTACGAGCAGCACGTC. This translates into CASSPYRGYEQHV.

The chain uses TRBV5-6 and TRBJ1-6, with 8 positions matching TRBD1. This CDR3 is built from 17 residues. V dropped 1 base and J dropped 0; count of bases not matched to a gene: 3. Germline assignment: CDR1 SGHDT and CDR2 YYEEEE. This CDR3 reads CASSLWTGSSYNSPLHF. In DNA form, the CDR3 reads TGTGCCAGCAGCTTGTGGACAGGGAGCTCCTATAATTCACCCCTCCACTTT.

The CDR3, as DNA: TGCGCCAGCAGCTTGAACGGGGACTCTGGAAACACCATATATTTT. This encodes CASSLNGDSGNTIYF. The chain combines TRBV5-1 with TRBJ1-3; D is ambiguous. Trimming stripped 1 base from V and 0 bases from J, with 8 bases between. CDR1 and CDR2 from the germline V gene are SGHRS and YFSETQ. This CDR3 has 15 amino acids.